This T cell receptor beta chain originates from a study of blood T cell repertoires in COVID-19. Study-level information: The origin of the acute and convalescent COVID-19 samples was the United States, Italy and Spain.

Profiling relied on immunoSEQ multiplex PCR, and the TCRdb table lists in-frame clones only, not all of them. The sample carries over 85,000 clones, approximately 67% recorded once. This clone has more than one count but fewer than ten. The sequenced sample consisted of peripheral blood. This TCR derives from a woman aged 55 to 70 with acute or convalescent COVID-19.

The CDR3 sequence is CASSQGASGAGELFF. The CDR3 DNA sequence: TGTGCCAGCAGCCAAGGGGCCTCAGGGGCTGGGGAGCTGTTTTTT. J is TRBJ2-2 and V is TRBV3-1 (or the pseudogene TRBV3-2); tentative D call: TRBD1 (6 bases). Trimming cost V 1 base and J 8 bases, with 14 bases left between them. The V gene's germline CDR1 is LGHDT and CDR2 YNNKEL (reference sequence). CDR3 length equals 15 residues.